The next 3 T cell receptor beta chains were all read from a single sample in a study of cytomegalovirus exposure and HLA in healthy donors. The PCR employed 60 Vbeta primers together with 13 Jbeta primers. Clones were sequenced by immunoSEQ multiplex PCR, and TCRdb holds only the in-frame ones, with some missing. This table has fewer than 150,000 clones, around 76% appearing once. Input material: PBMCs. The receptors shown here come from a man in his 60s in good health and CMV-seropositive.

This clone was found a few times. The chain combines TRBV2 with TRBJ2-1, with D maybe TRBD2 (7 bases). In germline, CDR1 is SNHLY, CDR2 FYNNEI. CDR3 length: 14 residues. Deletions cut 3 bases from V and 4 bases from J, with 10 bases between. Here the CDR3 DNA reads TGTGCCAGCAGTGAGCGGGGGCTTTACAATGAGCAGTTCTTC. Translated, it gives CASSERGLYNEQFF.

The V call is TRBV7-9, the J call TRBJ2-5, with 11 positions matching TRBD1. The junction had 14 bases not matched to a gene; V was cut back by 6 bases and J by 5 bases. Germline lookup yields CDR1 SEHNR and CDR2 FQNEAQ (reference sequence). The CDR3 extends over 17 amino acids. CDR3 sequence (DNA): TGTGCCAGCAGTCCCACCGTCGGACAGGGGGCGAGGGAGACCCAGTACTTC. Translating it yields CASSPTVGQGARETQYF.

The genes are TRBV10-1 and TRBJ1-1; D may be TRBD1 (6 bases). CDR3 length: 14 residues. Trimming left V 3 bases short and J 6 bases short, with 14 bases between. Germline CDR1 is WNHNN and CDR2 is SYGVQD (reference sequence). The CDR3 is CASSDSRQGPEAFF. In DNA form, the CDR3 reads TGCGCCAGCAGTGATTCCCGGCAGGGGCCTGAAGCTTTCTTT.